This T cell receptor (beta chain) was obtained from a study of Graves' ophthalmopathy and Graves' hyperthyroidism listed by TCRdb under 2018. Some background on the complete study: Peripheral blood was collected at initial diagnosis, prior to any treatment. To explore V-J signatures that separate ophthalmopathy from hyperthyroidism, a discovery set of about 100 patients was enrolled, consisting of about 41 with ophthalmopathy and roughly 57 with stable hyperthyroidism. To tell Graves' ophthalmopathy apart from Graves' hyperthyroidism, and to predict which patients would progress to ophthalmopathy, the study relied on TCR beta repertoire signatures. Following sample collection, hyperthyroidism patients were given methimazole at a starting dose of 30 mg daily, and ophthalmopathy patients were given high-dose intravenous methylprednisolone. In total, around 130 blood samples were TCR-sequenced: fewer than 50 ophthalmopathy, under 85 hyperthyroidism and some 17 hyperthyroidism-to-ophthalmopathy patients. An independent validation cohort comprised some 19 hyperthyroidism patients and 15 to 17 patients who later progressed from hyperthyroidism to ophthalmopathy. In several hyperthyroidism patients, the T-cell repertoires found in thyroid tissue were compared with those found in blood. General study outcomes and caveats: No statistical method was used to predetermine the sample size, and group allocation was not hidden from the investigators. In validation, the model predicted ophthalmopathy progression with about 71% sensitivity and roughly 72% specificity; roughly 11 predicted patients were CT-confirmed with GO in a median of around 6.5 months. Most expanded thyroid clonotypes with frequency above 0.001 were also detected in blood, suggesting blood repertoires may reflect the thyroid immune response. In cross-validation, the 13-signature model distinguished ophthalmopathy from stable hyperthyroidism with 87.88% sensitivity and 81% to 82% specificity, while in the test set the corresponding values were around 79% and 71%.

The ophthalmopathy patients had moderately to severely active disease, with a Clinical Activity Score of 3 or higher, a NOSPECS grade of 4 or higher, and a disease duration of less than 3 months. Patients with other autoimmune diseases, uncontrolled infections, pregnancy or lactation were excluded from the study. Clinical symptoms, serum thyroxine, TRAb, thyroid ultrasound and orbital computed tomography formed the basis of the diagnosis. Ficoll-Paque density gradient centrifugation was used to isolate PBMCs from 10 ml of fresh peripheral blood. Total RNA was extracted using Trizol reagent, and RNA quality was checked on an Agilent 2100 Bioanalyzer. TCR beta CDR3 regions were amplified from RNA transcripts for repertoire sequencing. The first round of RT-PCR was done with HTBI primers and the Qiagen OneStep RT-PCR kit, and was followed by a second round of multiplex PCR, then size selection and purification. Libraries were sequenced on an Illumina HiSeq2000 using paired-end 100 bp reads. The published analysis was carried out like this. Reads were processed with SOAPnuke, discarding reads with adapters, uncalled bases, mean Phred below 15, or no exact constant-primer or identifier match. High-quality paired reads were merged with COPE v1.2.5. Each unique nucleotide sequence was treated as a clonotype, and MiTCR v1.1 was used to align the clonotypes to the IMGT TRB V, D and J references. The analysis was limited to V-J combinations with a frequency above 0.0001, which together covered 99.2% of repertoires. For each V-J combination, a TCR clonal expansion and chaos score was defined as F50 clonal expansion divided by the chaos observed in the TCRdist matrix. Welch's t-statistics and random forest were used to reduce features to more than ten V-J combinations, which were fed into a naive Bayes classifier. The Morisita-Horn index was used to measure how similar the thyroid and blood repertoires were. In-frame beta chains were kept once TCRdb had trimmed the public reads at Q25 with fastp and called clones with MiXCR. For every CDR3 protein sequence, its rows merge into one entry that carries the most common genes and DNA. The V and J calls and clone size come from TCRdb's table, not from the authors' own analysis. Within this sample are 600,000 to 950,000 distinct CDR3 sequences, with roughly 40% of them counted one time only. Roughly 45% of the sample is in the top ten clones.

This clonotype was seen ten or more times. It lacks a known antigen. No clone much larger than this one lies a single base away; base qualities are absent. Sequenced sample: peripheral blood. The sequence came from an adult man with Graves' ophthalmopathy.

The nucleotides read TGTGCCATCAGGTCAGGGGCCCGAGGGTCCCAGCATTTT. Translated, it reads CAIRSGARGSQHF. In this chain, TRBV10-3 is recombined with TRBJ1-5, with TRBD1 perhaps the D gene, on 6 matching bases. V and J lose 6 bases and 11 bases, and a span of 17 bases separates them. CDR1 ENHRY and CDR2 SYGVKD are derived from the germline V gene. Inclusive of the bounding cysteine and phenylalanine, the CDR3 is 13 residues long. Left in the record is the CDR3 DNA by itself, 39 bases read in frame from the first base.